This note documents a single T cell receptor (beta chain) sequence. Its target antigen remains unknown. No qualities accompany the bases; no much larger clone lies one base away. The germline V gene yields KGHDR for CDR1 and SFDVKD for CDR2. The CDR3 contains 15 residues, cysteine and phenylalanine counted. The DNA shown is the 45-base CDR3, in frame from base 1. Trimming takes 7 bases off V and 0 bases off J; junction bases not matched to a gene: 3. The record originates from a study of T cell responses to AZD1222 COVID-19 vaccine (dated by TCRdb to the early 2020s). For context, the study as a whole: TCR sequencing was performed for 230 to 250 trial participants, of whom 200 to 220 were given two doses of AZD1222 and approximately 25 were given two doses of MenACWY control vaccine. Trial participants were enrolled into age subgroups of 18-55, 56-69 and 70-plus years, which contained about 160, 30 and 59 TCR-sequenced participants, respectively. Results the study describes overall, beyond this receptor: Most participants were white British and females outnumbered males, and the authors suggested that clonal diversity may have been underestimated. Conclusions about previously exposed vaccinees are limited, since just a handful of AZD1222 recipients were seropositive for SARS-CoV-2 at baseline. Because no day 14 peak-response samples were available, repertoires were characterized only after the peak T cell response. The whole spike protein was spanned by vaccine-associated CD4 TCRs, and dominant responses were seen in regions 160-218 and 743-854. The 56-69-year group was small, and its depth increase did not reach significance, likely because of low power. After two AZD1222 doses, spike-specific TCR breadth and depth were significantly higher than at day 0 and than in MenACWY recipients. Epitopes outside the regions mutated in the B.1.351 and B.1.1.7 variants were reportedly recognized by nearly half of the unique spike-specific TCRs.

The sample's time point label is to be understood as: about 28 days (+/-7) after the second vaccine dose. AZD1222 recipients with second doses at about 4 weeks or about 12 weeks were pooled, because spike-specific TCR depth and breadth did not differ between schedules. Vaccinee samples were obtained from the UK trials COV001 and COV002, which included a single-blind randomized controlled phase 2/3 trial of AZD1222 (ChAdOx1 nCoV-19) in healthy adults. For TCRbeta chain sequencing, PBMC samples were collected from trial participants at day 0 and at day 28 after the second dose. The CDR3 regions of human TCRbeta chains were analyzed by immunosequencing. The authors' analysis ran thus. TCRs in the repertoires were matched against a reference library of SARS-CoV-2-specific TCRs that had been generated with the MIRA antigen-specificity platform. Breadth was defined as the fraction of unique TCRs that were SARS-CoV-2-associated, and depth was defined as the fraction of total T cells that were SARS-CoV-2-associated. Using the MIRA data, each spike-specific TCR was mapped to the spike region that the TCR reacts to and placed in a CD4 or CD8 class. Log10-transformed breadth and depth values were compared by one-way ANOVA with Sidak's multiple comparisons tests. What TCRdb holds here is the immuneACCESS table cut down to in-frame rearrangements. Part of the clones is not present; checked against another copy, under half of the missing clones reflect an unresolved V gene, and the others are unexplained. V and J calls and clone size are copied from that table; D and trimming were computed from the DNA. The sample profile shows about 140,000 clones; around 90% of them were found once. Approximately 5.9% of the sample is held by the ten biggest clonotypes.

Sequenced here: peripheral blood, sampled 28 days after the second AZD1222 dose. This TCR derives from an adult who received the AZD1222 COVID-19 vaccine. The chain joins TRBV24-1 to TRBJ2-1; 9 central nucleotides agree with TRBD1. The base sequence is TGTGCCACCAGCAACAGGGGGCGCTCCTACAATGAGCAGTTCTTC. Its protein is CATSNRGRSYNEQFF.